What follows describes a single T cell receptor (beta chain). This sample stems from a study of blood T cell repertoires in COVID-19. Study-wide background: Specimens from acute and convalescent COVID-19 originated in the United States, Italy and Spain. The cDNA or gDNA used as material had been derived from T cells, B-cell-depleted T cells, or PBMCs.

CDR1 MDHEN and CDR2 SYDVKM come from the germline V gene. Trimming shortened V by 4 bases and J by 3 bases, and 16 bases separated the two germline ends. This CDR3 is built from 15 residues. How the authors handled the data: The assay estimated nucleated cells by amplifying reference gene primers. This table comes from immunoSEQ multiplex PCR, and its TCRdb copy is limited to in-frame clones, with some not included. D and trimming come from the DNA, and the V and J calls and clone size come from that table. The sample contains 73,000 or so clones, over 70% of which appear only once. This receptor was taken from a man aged 50 to 60 with active COVID-19. The chain combines TRBV28 with TRBJ2-7; weak D call: TRBD2 (5 bases). Sequenced material: peripheral blood. The chain's CDR3 is CASSSITGSGYEQYF. CDR3 bases: TGTGCCAGCAGTTCGATAACGGGGTCGGGCTACGAGCAGTACTTC.